Listed below are T cell receptor beta chains from one sample, sequenced in a study of T cells in narcolepsy. TCRdb keeps only in-frame clones here, not all; method: immunoSEQ multiplex PCR. The table records about 30,000 clones, approximately 85% of them present only once. Material: CD45RA- memory CD4+ T cells from PBMCs. Source of these receptors: a human donor with narcolepsy. Both conserved end residues are part of each CDR3. Expanded clones are given a class, and other clones once, few, many or no size at all.

j_call: TRBJ2-7
v_call: TRBV6-1
clone_size: NA
cdr3_aa: CASSEFGRGVSEQYF

j_call: TRBJ1-5
v_call: TRBV2
clone_size: NA
cdr3_aa: CASIRTAQGPQHF

j_call: TRBJ2-7
v_call: TRBV10-3
clone_size: NA
cdr3_aa: CAISPTQNYEQYF

j_call: TRBJ1-5
v_call: TRBV6-5
clone_size: NA
cdr3_aa: CASSYSGQGDQPQHF

j_call: TRBJ1-1
v_call: TRBV9
clone_size: NA
cdr3_aa: CASSVAVSWGPDTEAFF

j_call: TRBJ2-5
v_call: TRBV29-1
clone_size: NA
cdr3_aa: CSVGGGFRGGGKETQYF

j_call: TRBJ2-7
v_call: TRBV5-1
clone_size: once
cdr3_aa: CASSPAGDEQYF

j_call: TRBJ2-7
v_call: TRBV7-3
clone_size: few
cdr3_aa: CASSSNSGTSSEQYF

j_call: TRBJ1-2
v_call: TRBV5-5
clone_size: NA
cdr3_aa: CASSSTEDLYGYTF

j_call: TRBJ2-7
v_call: TRBV5-1
clone_size: NA
cdr3_aa: CASSLAGGSYEQYF

j_call: TRBJ1-1
v_call: TRBV7-2
clone_size: NA
cdr3_aa: CASSWGQGGNTEAFF

j_call: TRBJ2-6
v_call: TRBV28
clone_size: NA
cdr3_aa: CASRPRQGAQAGANVLTF

j_call: TRBJ2-1
v_call: TRBV27
clone_size: few
cdr3_aa: CASRQQGSNEQFF

j_call: TRBJ2-3
v_call: TRBV5-1
clone_size: few
cdr3_aa: CASSLGGGTDTQYF

j_call: TRBJ1-1
v_call: TRBV19
clone_size: NA
cdr3_aa: CASSINVRAEAFF

j_call: TRBJ2-5
v_call: TRBV9
clone_size: once
cdr3_aa: CASSPHEGTQYF

j_call: TRBJ1-2
v_call: TRBV5-5
clone_size: NA
cdr3_aa: CASSLSGGITNYGYTF

j_call: TRBJ1-1
v_call: TRBV6-5
clone_size: NA
cdr3_aa: CASRFTGGAGTEAFF

j_call: TRBJ1-2
v_call: TRBV6-1
clone_size: NA
cdr3_aa: CANEEVHYGYTF

j_call: TRBJ1-1
v_call: TRBV28
clone_size: few
cdr3_aa: CASSAGDTEAFF

j_call: TRBJ1-1
v_call: TRBV5-4
clone_size: NA
cdr3_aa: CASSRQGAGTEAFF

j_call: TRBJ2-1
v_call: TRBV19
clone_size: NA
cdr3_aa: CASSGDRGNEQFF

j_call: TRBJ1-1
v_call: TRBV28
clone_size: NA
cdr3_aa: CASSLSGGAQSLDTEAFF

j_call: TRBJ2-2
v_call: TRBV11-2
clone_size: NA
cdr3_aa: CASSQGSPGELFF

j_call: TRBJ1-5
v_call: TRBV4-3
clone_size: NA
cdr3_aa: CASSQDSETDQPQHF

j_call: TRBJ1-5
v_call: TRBV19
clone_size: NA
cdr3_aa: CASSVHVGAPNQPQHF

j_call: TRBJ2-7
v_call: TRBV6-1
clone_size: NA
cdr3_aa: CASSRGFVSYEQYF

j_call: TRBJ1-1
v_call: TRBV19
clone_size: NA
cdr3_aa: CASRNRGNTEAFF

j_call: TRBJ1-2
v_call: TRBV10-3
clone_size: NA
cdr3_aa: CAISESTATNYGYTF

j_call: TRBJ2-3
v_call: TRBV7-3
clone_size: few
cdr3_aa: CASSLQEGDTQYF

j_call: TRBJ1-2
v_call: TRBV19
clone_size: NA
cdr3_aa: CASSKLNYGYTF

j_call: TRBJ2-1
v_call: TRBV15
clone_size: NA
cdr3_aa: CATSRALAGFNEQFF

j_call: TRBJ2-1
v_call: TRBV6-6
clone_size: once
cdr3_aa: CASTAGQVPFNEQFF

j_call: TRBJ1-2
v_call: TRBV14
clone_size: few
cdr3_aa: CASSKGTGGNNGYTF

j_call: TRBJ2-2
v_call: TRBV28
clone_size: NA
cdr3_aa: CASRLAGGPGELFF

j_call: TRBJ2-2
v_call: TRBV19
clone_size: medium-sized
cdr3_aa: CASSWDPRAGELFF

j_call: TRBJ1-1
v_call: TRBV6-1
clone_size: NA
cdr3_aa: CASSRQGLGAFF

j_call: TRBJ1-6
v_call: TRBV30
clone_size: few
cdr3_aa: CAWSNSLDSPLHF

j_call: TRBJ2-7
v_call: TRBV6-6
clone_size: NA
cdr3_aa: CASSPTGTEQYF

j_call: TRBJ2-5
v_call: TRBV28
clone_size: NA
cdr3_aa: CASAVGGGVFGETQYF

j_call: TRBJ2-1
v_call: TRBV9
clone_size: once
cdr3_aa: CASSVETGTSGRIRAYNEQFF

j_call: TRBJ1-5
v_call: TRBV10-3
clone_size: NA
cdr3_aa: CAISMDGGNQPQHF

j_call: TRBJ1-2
v_call: TRBV10-3
clone_size: once
cdr3_aa: CAISESRRNYGYTF

j_call: TRBJ1-2
v_call: TRBV5-1
clone_size: NA
cdr3_aa: CASSLNQGGYTF

j_call: TRBJ2-7
v_call: TRBV29-1
clone_size: NA
cdr3_aa: CSVEVDRDYEQYF

j_call: TRBJ2-3
v_call: TRBV18
clone_size: NA
cdr3_aa: CASSPTVQRTDTQYF

j_call: TRBJ2-1
v_call: TRBV18
clone_size: few
cdr3_aa: CASSPEGGSYNEQFF

j_call: TRBJ1-2
v_call: TRBV28
clone_size: NA
cdr3_aa: CASSQTTDYTF

j_call: TRBJ2-3
v_call: TRBV11-2
clone_size: NA
cdr3_aa: CASSTRTGGQDTQYF

j_call: TRBJ2-7
v_call: TRBV19
clone_size: NA
cdr3_aa: CASAVQGDYEQYF

j_call: TRBJ1-1
v_call: TRBV6-1
clone_size: NA
cdr3_aa: CASIFEGGMNTEAFF

j_call: TRBJ2-3
v_call: TRBV7-2
clone_size: NA
cdr3_aa: CASSLARSTDTQYF

j_call: TRBJ2-7
v_call: TRBV18
clone_size: NA
cdr3_aa: CASSPPGQLEQYF